The rows below give T cell receptor beta chains drawn from one sample of a study of response to subunit inactivated influenza vaccine. MiXCR was run by TCRdb on the RT-PCR reads, yielding one entry per CDR3 protein. The sample has over 750,000 distinct CDR3 sequences, 21% seen once; the top ten hold approximately 10%. The sequencing here drew on PBMCs from blood, taken about 5 days after vaccination. These TCRs come from a man between 50 and 59 years old who received an inactivated influenza vaccine. Both conserved end residues are part of each CDR3.

V gene,J gene,CDR3 protein
TRBV11-2,TRBJ2-3,CASSLVWGAGDTQYF
TRBV12-3/TRBV12-4,TRBJ2-1,CASSSPQPDRGYNEQFF
TRBV28,TRBJ2-1,CASSLFRGGSYNEQFF
TRBV28,TRBJ2-2,CASSIGLGNTGELFF
TRBV20-1,TRBJ2-5,CSASDIRGETQYF
TRBV12-3/TRBV12-4,TRBJ1-6,CASSSGTAFNSPLHF
TRBV25-1,TRBJ2-2,CASSELTPDGELFF
TRBV6-1,TRBJ2-1,CASSSGIPTFNEQFF
TRBV4-3,TRBJ2-1,CASSPLTGGESYNEQFF
TRBV5-6,TRBJ2-1,CASSLQGAVNEQFF
TRBV6-6,TRBJ1-2,CASTPRGKDGYTF
TRBV7-3,TRBJ2-5,CASKPVLEREETQYF
TRBV7-6,TRBJ1-6,CASSLGEDSPLHF
TRBV5-1,TRBJ2-5,CASSWDRDGGETQYF
TRBV20-1,TRBJ2-1,CSARGGLGNEQFF
TRBV6-5,TRBJ1-2,CASSYSAQGGYGYTF
TRBV10-3,TRBJ2-7,CAISDGQRYEQYF
TRBV6-1,TRBJ2-1,CASSGREGPNEQFF
TRBV9,TRBJ2-1,CASSVEGLAGGRREQFF
TRBV5-1,TRBJ2-5,CASSSGQGGLETQYF
TRBV6-5,TRBJ2-3,CASSYGRHTDTQYF
TRBV3-1,TRBJ1-2,CASSQDGWVRGYTF
TRBV5-5,TRBJ1-2,CASSSRDRNYGYTF
TRBV12-3/TRBV12-4,TRBJ1-5,CASSQSGNQPQHF
TRBV15,TRBJ2-1,CATSRYQTGIVSYNEQFF
TRBV10-2,TRBJ2-7,CASGRDFYEQYF
TRBV19,TRBJ1-5,CASSTQTGGWRQPQHF
TRBV5-1,TRBJ2-5,CASSPREGQETQYF
TRBV28,TRBJ2-7,CASSGPKSSYEQYF
TRBV7-6,TRBJ2-5,CASSPTGKGETQYF
TRBV10-3,TRBJ1-4,CAISAQVGTNEKLFF
TRBV7-6,TRBJ1-1,CASSSWTVMNTEAFF
TRBV28,TRBJ2-2,CASRSQGFTGELFF
TRBV15,TRBJ2-7,CATSRPQGWDEQYF
TRBV29-1,TRBJ1-2,CSVARDPNYGYTF
TRBV7-9,TRBJ2-7,CASSLRRDSSYEQYF
TRBV24-1,TRBJ2-5,CATSETRRFYF
TRBV11-2,TRBJ2-1,CASSTRLAGGGSYNEQFF
TRBV15,TRBJ2-1,CATRPAGGPYEQFF
TRBV10-3,TRBJ2-1,CAITSRDDPYNEQFF
TRBV24-1,TRBJ2-1,CATSEELYNEQFF
TRBV10-3,TRBJ1-5,CAISGGQDSNQPQHF
TRBV7-9,TRBJ2-5,CASSLTVYQETQYF
TRBV20-1,TRBJ2-2,CSASEDNTGELFF
TRBV20-1,TRBJ1-5,CSARRHGDRSNQPQHF
TRBV20-1,TRBJ2-5,CSARDGGQGEETQYF
TRBV20-1,TRBJ2-7,CSARDRRTSAGYEQYF
TRBV7-2,TRBJ2-1,CASSITSGRNNEQFF
TRBV24-1,TRBJ2-2,CATMDLNTGELFF